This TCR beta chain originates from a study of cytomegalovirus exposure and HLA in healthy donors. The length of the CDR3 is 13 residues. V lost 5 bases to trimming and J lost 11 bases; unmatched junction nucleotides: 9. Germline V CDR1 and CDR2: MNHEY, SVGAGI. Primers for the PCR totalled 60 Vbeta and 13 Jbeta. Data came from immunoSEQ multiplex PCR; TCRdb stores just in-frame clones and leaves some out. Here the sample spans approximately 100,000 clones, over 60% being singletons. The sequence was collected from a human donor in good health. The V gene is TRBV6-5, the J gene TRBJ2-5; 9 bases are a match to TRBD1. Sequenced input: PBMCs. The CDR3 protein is CASSPGTGLRQYF. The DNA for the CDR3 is TGTGCCAGCAGTCCCGGGACAGGGCTTAGGCAGTACTTC.